The 13 T cell receptor beta chains below all came from one sample that was sequenced in a study of response to subunit inactivated influenza vaccine. TCRdb processed the RT-PCR reads anew with MiXCR; each CDR3 protein has one entry. The sample consists of roughly 780,000 distinct CDR3 sequences, approximately 18% of them appearing once. The specimen comprised PBMCs from blood, sampled 4 to 6 days after vaccination. These receptors were taken from a middle-aged man who received an inactivated influenza vaccine.

This clonotype was observed at least ten times. The rearrangement joins TRBV12-3 or TRBV12-4 to TRBJ2-5, with 7 bases identical to TRBD2. CDR3 length: 14 amino acids. With 5 bases clipped from V and 2 bases from J, the junction kept 5 bases outside the gene matches. The CDR3: CASSLRAGQETQYF. In DNA, the CDR3 is TGTGCCAGCAGTCTCCGAGCGGGGCAAGAGACCCAGTACTTC.

This rearrangement joins TRBV10-3 to TRBJ2-2, with TRBD1 as a possible D gene (6 bases). CDR1 and CDR2 from the germline V gene are ENHRY and SYGVKD. This CDR3 has 14 amino acids. Trimming removed 10 bases from V and 0 bases from J, with 12 bases in between. The CDR3 DNA reads as TGTGCCACCCGGGACATCACGAACACCGGGGAGCTGTTTTTT. Translating it yields CATRDITNTGELFF.

The chain recombines TRBV12-3 or TRBV12-4 with TRBJ2-7, with D maybe TRBD1 (5 bases). This CDR3 region has 13 residues. V was pared by 6 bases and J by 2 bases, with 11 bases between. The CDR3 sequence: CASRQDLAYEQYF. The CDR3 coding sequence is TGTGCCAGCAGACAGGATCTGGCCTACGAGCAGTACTTC.

Many counts were recorded for this clonotype. J is TRBJ2-6 and V is TRBV14; D is perhaps TRBD2 (5 bases). The V end was cut by 2 bases, the J end by 4 bases, with 15 bases between. Germline V CDR1 and CDR2: SGHDN, FVKESK. This CDR3 has 17 residues. The CDR3 nucleotides are TGTGCCAGCAGCCAAATAGTAGGAGGCGCAGGGGCCAACGTCCTGACTTTC. This translates into CASSQIVGGAGANVLTF. The full variable domain, in which reference TRBV14 and TRBJ2-6 provide the parts outside the CDR3, is EAGVTQFPSHSVIEKGQTVTLRCDPISGHDNLYWYRRVMGKEIKFLLHFVKESKQDESGMPNNRFLAERTGGTYSTLKVQPAELEDSGVYFCASSQIVGGAGANVLTFGAGSRLTVL.

This clonotype was found a few times. V is TRBV3-1 and J is TRBJ2-5, with D possibly matching TRBD2 (6 bases). From germline, CDR1 is LGHDT and CDR2 YNNKEL (reference sequence). V was trimmed by 4 bases and J by 1 base, leaving 16 bases between them. This CDR3 comprises 16 residues. The CDR3 DNA reads as TGTGCCAGCAGCCGTACACCCGGGACTGTCCAAGAGACCCAGTACTTC. Translated: CASSRTPGTVQETQYF.

The V gene is TRBV9, the J gene TRBJ1-2; no firm D call. The germline V and J ends were trimmed by 3 bases and 3 bases, with 15 bases remaining between them. The CDR3 runs 15 residues. Germline CDR1 SGDLS, CDR2 YYNGEE. The CDR3: CASSEPGLRDYGYTF. The CDR3 DNA follows: TGTGCCAGCAGCGAACCAGGTTTAAGGGACTATGGCTACACCTTC. Looking up the rest from reference TRBV9 and TRBJ1-2 gives the full variable domain: DSGVTQTPKHLITATGQRVTLRCSPRSGDLSVYWYQQSLDQGLQFLIQYYNGEERAKGNILERFSAQQFPDLHSELNLSSLELGDSALYFCASSEPGLRDYGYTFGSGTRLTVV.

The sample holds a few counts of this clonotype. The genes are TRBV7-2 and TRBJ2-1, with D unresolved. Trimming removed 2 bases at V and 8 bases at J, with 13 bases between. The CDR3 totals 14 residues. Germline lookup yields CDR1 SGHTA and CDR2 FQGNSA. In DNA, the CDR3 is TGTGCCAGCAGCTTAACCAGCGTGCTTCATGAGCAGTTCTTC. Protein: CASSLTSVLHEQFF.

This clonotype was counted many times. The genes are TRBV7-9 and TRBJ2-1; 10 bases align to TRBD2. J was trimmed by 10 bases and V by 6 bases; bases with no gene match: 15. Per germline, CDR1 SEHNR and CDR2 FQNEAQ (reference sequence). This CDR3 contains 16 residues. The CDR3 spells CASRQLSGGSAWEQFF. The DNA for the CDR3 is TGTGCCAGCAGACAACTTAGCGGGGGGTCCGCATGGGAGCAGTTCTTC.

A few counts support this clonotype. V and J are TRBV27 and TRBJ2-3; D is possibly TRBD1 or TRBD2 (6 bases each). The CDR3 has 19 residues. Trimming left V 2 bases short and J 2 bases short, with 23 bases between. In germline, CDR1 is MNHEY, CDR2 SMNVEV (reference sequence). Here the CDR3 reads CASSLRSRGGMGATDTQYF. The CDR3 DNA follows: TGTGCCAGCAGTTTACGATCGAGAGGGGGGATGGGGGCCACAGATACGCAGTATTTT.

This chain uses TRBV5-1 with TRBJ2-1; a weak D match, TRBD1 (6 bases). Germline CDR1 SGHRS, CDR2 YFSETQ. The CDR3 extends over 14 amino acids. The V end was cut by 4 bases, the J end by 6 bases, with 14 bases between. The DNA of the CDR3 is TGCGCCAGCAGCCCCCGACAGGTTAGCAATGAGCAGTTCTTC. Its protein is CASSPRQVSNEQFF.

Only one count was recorded for this clonotype. The rearrangement uses TRBV6-2 or TRBV6-3 and TRBJ2-3; 7 nucleotides match TRBD2. The CDR3 has 13 residues. Per the germline V gene, CDR1 is MNHEY and CDR2 is SVGEGT. J lost 11 bases, V lost 7 bases, and 12 bases had no gene match. The CDR3 is CASTTRLALMQYF. CDR3 nucleotide sequence: TGTGCCAGCACCACGAGACTAGCCCTTATGCAGTATTTT.

This clonotype was counted many times. The chain employs TRBV29-1 and TRBJ2-7, with TRBD2 matching 10 bases. The V and J ends lost 4 bases and 6 bases, in that order; junction bases with no gene match: 9. The germline V gene has CDR1 SQVTM and CDR2 ANQGSEA. This CDR3 is 14 amino acids long. CDR3 residues: CSVGWGASGSEQYF. CDR3 coding DNA: TGCAGCGTTGGTTGGGGGGCTAGCGGGAGCGAGCAGTACTTC.

The chain links TRBV20-1 to TRBJ1-1; maybe TRBD1 (5 bases). The CDR3 contains 16 residues. V was shortened by 3 bases and J by 3 bases, with 20 bases between the two germline ends. Germline V gene data show CDR1 as DFQATT and CDR2 as SNEGSKA (reference sequence). CDR3 amino acids: CSASGAVVDGDTEAFF. As DNA, the CDR3 is TGCAGTGCTAGTGGGGCCGTCGTGGACGGGGACACTGAAGCTTTCTTT.